This T cell receptor beta chain was captured in a study of identical twins listed by TCRdb under 2016. About the full investigation: TCR alpha and beta repertoires from monozygotic twins, unrelated adults of various ages and cord blood were deep-sequenced to test whether fetal clonotypes persist. To rule out contamination, the twin experiments were replicated at different times with different library preparation protocols. Overall results and qualifications from the work: Fewer insertions were carried by abundant cord blood beta clonotypes, a similar but weaker trend appeared in young adult naive repertoires, and no such trend appeared in memory repertoires. Compared with coincidental sharing between unrelated individuals, out-of-frame TCR alpha sequences shared between twins showed an excess of sequences with low generation probability. Recombination models systematically underestimated out-of-frame TCR alpha sharing in monozygotic twins but agreed with sharing between unrelated individuals. The excess sharing between twins in beta out-of-frame sequences was weaker because fewer shared sequences reduced the signal-to-noise ratio. Because the same donors could not be followed over many years, the conclusions depended on cross-sectional statistical analysis. Zero-insertion analyses could be partly confounded by invariant T cells such as MAIT and iNKT, though diverse VJ usage argued against such confounding for most clonotypes.

The library was obtained by 5' RACE. Sequencing was performed on an Illumina HiSeq 2000. Template switching added a universal primer binding site, and the final cDNA carried a unique molecular identifier that allowed TCR cDNA molecules to be counted accurately. Specific primers in the conserved constant-segment region were used to synthesize first-strand cDNA for the TCR alpha and beta chains. To control for contamination, every cDNA library carried two barcodes: a SMART-Mk sample barcode plus Illumina barcodes. Two successive PCR steps introduced TruSeq adapter sequences along with Illumina sample barcodes. Sequencing of the TCR alpha and beta cDNA libraries was done on the Illumina HiSeq platform using custom primers. The published analysis was carried out like this. Raw reads were processed with MiGEC to extract unique molecular identifiers, and MiXCR was used to determine CDR3 positions. For each individual, recombination models were inferred using an EM algorithm with the repgenHMM and IGoR tools. The tcR package in R was used for shared clonotype analysis, with sharing normalized by the product of cloneset sizes. To study raw recombination without the effects of thymic and clonal selection, out-of-frame nonproductive sequences were analyzed. The public reads were quality trimmed at Q25 with fastp and then assembled into clones with MiXCR by TCRdb, keeping productive beta chains. Entries that share a CDR3 protein sequence are merged under the most common genes and DNA. These V and J calls originate from TCRdb's pipeline instead of the authors' own analysis. This sample comprises about 470,000 distinct CDR3 sequences, roughly a quarter of them detected only once. The top ten hold approximately 2.9% of the sample.

Every donor in the study was a healthy Caucasian. The twin cohort comprised three pairs of female monozygotic twins, all aged roughly 18 to 29 years. CD4+ and CD8+ T cell populations were isolated with positive isolation kits from Invitrogen. Reading from cysteine to phenylalanine, the CDR3 counts 15 amino acids. The retained sequence is limited to the CDR3, 45 bases, with the frame set at the first base. According to the germline V gene, CDR1 reads MNHEY and CDR2 reads SVGEGT. The trim is 6 bases for V and 6 bases for J, with a gap of 17 bases between the germline ends. Comment on this clonotype: Its target antigen remains unknown. No much larger clone is present one base from it, and per-base qualities are unavailable.

This sample also appeared in a second study, on T cells expressing NK-cell markers. The second study also describes: TCR beta-chain repertoires were profiled in sorted CD3+CD56+NKG2C+, CD3+CD56+NKG2C- and CD3+CD56-NKG2C+ T-cell subsets from roughly eight donors. Among the eight sequenced donors, only one was HCMV-seronegative, while the other seven were HCMV-seropositive. To restrict sorting to alphabetaTCR-expressing T cells, an anti-gammadeltaTCR antibody was added in several experiments. In a handful of donors, the dominant CD3+CD56+NKG2C+ clonotypes were among the top 10 CD8+ clonotypes and accounted for about 1.0-7.0% of CD8+ T cells. Those dominant clonotypes were again the most abundant among CD3+CD56-NKG2C+ cells in a few donors, at about 25-60.1%. Whether the expanded NKG2C-expressing T cell clones were specific for HCMV antigens was left unclear. Randomly selected healthy volunteers, three men and five women, were used as the eight sequenced donors. A commercial ELISA kit detecting HCMV-specific IgG in serum was used to determine HCMV serostatus. Reads were demultiplexed and grouped by UMI with MIGEC, and clonotypes were assembled and quantified with MiTCR. To remove erroneous sequences, TCR cDNA sequences were retained only when supported by two or more reads. Downstream repertoire analysis used the tcR package, and clonotypes were matched across fractions by CDR3 nucleotide sequence plus V segment. VDJmatch was used to annotate antigen specificity against VDJdb, with one amino acid substitution in CDR3 allowed.

The chain is encoded by TRBV6-2 or TRBV6-3 joined to TRBJ2-2; perhaps TRBD1 is the D gene, with 5 bases matching. This clonotype was obtained from a woman under 30 in good health. The sample comprised CD4+ T cells sorted from blood. This receptor has the CDR3 CASSPDRIKPGELFF. The nucleotide sequence reads as follows: TGTGCCAGCAGCCCCGACAGAATTAAACCCGGGGAGCTGTTTTTT.